One and the same sample provided the 30 T cell receptor beta chains below, sequenced in a study of cytomegalovirus exposure and HLA in healthy donors. Researchers ran the PCR with 60 Vbeta and 13 Jbeta primers. Libraries were prepared by immunoSEQ multiplex PCR; TCRdb keeps only in-frame clonotypes and omits some of them. The sample includes 200,000 to 250,000 clones, approximately 87% of them seen just once. The specimen was PBMCs. The source is a human donor in good health.

This chain uses TRBV10-1 with TRBJ2-3; D remains ambiguous. The germline V and J ends were trimmed by 5 bases and 2 bases, with 8 bases remaining between them. The germline V gene has CDR1 WNHNN and CDR2 SYGVQD (reference sequence). The CDR3 spans 13 residues. CDR3 coding DNA: TGCGCCAGCAGTCCAATCCACACAGATACGCAGTATTTT. It codes for CASSPIHTDTQYF.

This rearrangement joins TRBV2 to TRBJ2-2; TRBD2 aligns across 12 bases. The CDR3 sequence is 15 residues long. V dropped 7 bases and J dropped 9; count of bases not matched to a gene: 9. CDR1 SNHLY and CDR2 FYNNEI come from the germline V gene. Here the CDR3 reads CASMPSGRAFRELFF. The CDR3 DNA is TGTGCCAGCATGCCTAGCGGGAGGGCCTTCCGGGAGCTGTTTTTT.

V usage is TRBV4-1 and J usage is TRBJ2-2; D is unresolved. V lost 0 bases, J lost 3 bases, and 8 bases lay in between. Germline V gene lookup returns CDR1 MGHRA and CDR2 YSYEKL. The CDR3 runs 15 residues. The CDR3: CASSQELRYTGELFF. CDR3 in DNA: TGCGCCAGCAGCCAAGAGCTTAGATACACCGGGGAGCTGTTTTTT.

This chain uses TRBV6-1 with TRBJ2-3, with a weak D call TRBD2 (5 bases). Per germline, CDR1 MNHNS and CDR2 SASEGT. The CDR3 contains 13 residues. Trimming took 7 bases from V and 8 from J, leaving 16 bases between them. DNA for the CDR3: TGTGCCAGCATACTAAATGGCGGGTTTACGCAGTATTTT. This gives the protein CASILNGGFTQYF.

The chain carries TRBV7-6 and TRBJ1-1, with D uncertain. V dropped 5 bases and J dropped 0 bases, with 10 bases sitting between them. The CDR3 runs to 14 residues. The V gene's germline CDR1 is SGHVS and CDR2 FNYEAQ. CDR3 bases: TGTGCCAGCAGCAGAGGTCGGATGAACACTGAAGCTTTCTTT. Its protein product is CASSRGRMNTEAFF.

This clone showed up just a few times. This chain uses TRBV2 with TRBJ2-1; the D gene is possibly TRBD2 (6 bases). The CDR3 contains 17 residues. V was shortened by 0 bases and J by 0 bases, with 12 bases between the two germline ends. The germline V gene encodes CDR1 SNHLY and CDR2 FYNNEI. CDR3 in amino acids: CASSEAGGVSSYNEQFF. The CDR3 DNA follows: TGTGCCAGCAGTGAAGCCGGCGGGGTTAGCTCCTACAATGAGCAGTTCTTC. Full variable domain (rest looked up from reference TRBV2 and TRBJ2-1): EPEVTQTPSHQVTQMGQEVILRCVPISNHLYFYWYRQILGQKVEFLVSFYNNEISEKSEIFDDQFSVERPDGSNFTLKIRSTKLEDSAMYFCASSEAGGVSSYNEQFFGPGTRLTVL.

A single count supports this clone. The rearrangement uses TRBV6-4 and TRBJ2-1, with 7 nucleotides matching TRBD2. The CDR3 is made up of 14 amino acids. With V trimmed by 5 bases and J by 4 bases, 5 bases remained unmatched. The V gene's germline CDR1 is MRHNA and CDR2 SNTAGT. CDR3 protein: CASSRREAYNEQFF. The DNA for the CDR3 is TGTGCCAGCAGTCGCCGGGAGGCTTACAATGAGCAGTTCTTC.

The chain has TRBV5-1 and TRBJ1-2; D might be TRBD1 (6 bases). Germline CDR1 SGHRS, CDR2 YFSETQ. There are 13 residues in the CDR3. V shed 0 bases and J shed 6 bases, with 9 bases lying between them. CDR3 sequence (DNA): TGCGCCAGCAGCTTGGGGTCAGGGGATGGCTACACCTTC. This sequence encodes CASSLGSGDGYTF.

The chain recombines TRBV12-5 with TRBJ2-1; TRBD2 might be the D (8 bases). The CDR3 is 21 residues long. The V end was cut by 3 bases, the J end by 6 bases, with 33 bases between. The germline CDR1 and CDR2 sequences are LGHNT and FRNRAP. The CDR3 DNA reads TGTGCTAGTGGTTTCGGGACAGAGTCGACTAGCGCGAGGGCCCAGTTCAATGAGCAGTTCTTC. It specifies CASGFGTESTSARAQFNEQFF.

This chain uses TRBV27 with TRBJ2-6, with D unresolved. This CDR3 spans 13 amino acids. In germline, CDR1 is MNHEY, CDR2 SMNVEV (reference sequence). V was shortened by 6 bases and J by 2 bases, with 5 bases between the two germline ends. The CDR3 coding sequence is TGTGCCAGCAGGTTTACTGGGGCCAACGTCCTGACTTTC. Its translation is CASRFTGANVLTF.

The chain employs TRBV9 and TRBJ2-1; tentatively, D is TRBD2 (5 bases). V was cut by 1 base and J by 3 bases, with 11 bases left in between. This CDR3 is built from 15 residues. Germline V lookup: CDR1 SGDLS, CDR2 YYNGEE. CDR3 sequence: CASSVWGELYNEQFF. As DNA, the CDR3 is TGTGCCAGCAGCGTATGGGGAGAACTCTACAATGAGCAGTTCTTC.

The chain is built from TRBV5-1 and TRBJ2-1; maybe TRBD2 (5 bases). The V gene lost 6 bases and the J gene lost 3 bases, with 13 bases spanning the gap. Germline CDR1 and CDR2: SGHRS and YFSETQ. CDR3 size: 14 residues. The DNA of the CDR3 is TGCGCCAGCAACGAGGGATCTATCTACAATGAGCAGTTCTTC. Translation: CASNEGSIYNEQFF.

This clone appeared once. The chain recombines TRBV5-6 with TRBJ2-7; D remains unclear. Trimming cost V 3 bases and J 5 bases, with 6 bases left between them. CDR3 length: 11 amino acids. Germline-derived CDR1 and CDR2 are SGHDT and YYEEEE. The CDR3 coding sequence is TGTGCCAGCAGCTCCTTCCACGAGCAGTACTTC. Its translation: CASSSFHEQYF.

The rearrangement joins TRBV4-1 to TRBJ2-1; D unresolved. The V gene lost 0 bases and the J gene lost 6 bases, with 6 bases spanning the gap. Germline CDR1 reads MGHRA; CDR2 reads YSYEKL. This CDR3 is 13 amino acids long. The CDR3 sequence: CASSQESFNEQFF. The CDR3 DNA follows: TGCGCCAGCAGCCAAGAAAGCTTCAATGAGCAGTTCTTC.

This chain joins TRBV9 and TRBJ2-5; D not certain. The germline CDR1 and CDR2 sequences are SGDLS and YYNGEE. Trimming took off 0 bases at V and 2 bases at J, with 11 bases between the two ends. The CDR3 is made up of 15 amino acids. DNA of the CDR3: TGTGCCAGCAGCGTAGATTTGGGCATACAAGAGACCCAGTACTTC. Its protein product is CASSVDLGIQETQYF.

The chain couples TRBV7-3 to TRBJ2-7; 10 bases align to TRBD2. Unmatched junction bases numbered 8, after V lost 6 bases and J lost 3 bases. CDR3 length: 15 residues. The germline V gene has CDR1 SGHTA and CDR2 FQGTGA. CDR3 coding DNA: TGTGCCAGCAGTCCCGGACTAGCGGCCATCTACGAGCAGTACTTC. Translated: CASSPGLAAIYEQYF.

The chain employs TRBV6-5 and TRBJ2-5; 9 bases match TRBD2. CDR3 length: 14 amino acids. J gave up 5 bases and V 8 bases, and 9 bases lay outside the gene matches. Germline CDR1 reads MNHEY; CDR2 reads SVGAGI. CDR3 coding DNA: TGTGCCAGCGGATCGGGACTAGCTTTGGAGACCCAGTACTTC. It specifies CASGSGLALETQYF.

The chain joins TRBV27 to TRBJ2-2, with 13 bases matching TRBD2. V lost 6 bases and J lost 8; bases outside the gene matches: 9. This CDR3 has 16 residues. CDR1 is MNHEY, CDR2 SMNVEV, per germline (reference sequence). The CDR3 sequence: CASSQGLAGLEGELFF. DNA of the CDR3: TGTGCCAGCAGCCAGGGACTAGCGGGATTGGAAGGGGAGCTGTTTTTT.

The V gene is TRBV7-3, the J gene TRBJ2-7, with 10 bases identical to TRBD1. Trimming at V came to 0 bases and at J to 6 bases, leaving 5 bases not matched to a gene. CDR1 SGHTA and CDR2 FQGTGA come from the germline V gene. The CDR3 contains 15 residues. The CDR3 spells CASSLTGTGDLEQYF. As DNA, the CDR3 is TGTGCCAGCAGCTTAACTGGGACAGGGGATCTCGAGCAGTACTTC.

This clone was seen a handful of times. The chain joins TRBV7-9 to TRBJ1-4; 9 nucleotides align to TRBD1. Trimming removed 6 bases from V and 8 bases from J; junction bases left unmatched: 7. Germline V lookup: CDR1 SEHNR, CDR2 FQNEAQ (reference sequence). This CDR3 is 14 amino acids long. For the CDR3, the DNA is TGTGCCAGCAGATCCGGGACAGGGTACGAAAAACTGTTTTTT. Its protein product is CASRSGTGYEKLFF.

Turning to this clone: At one end the junction does not follow the germline gene, possibly because of a read error. The chain employs TRBV28 and TRBJ2-7; 8 bases fit TRBD1. The CDR3 is 14 amino acids. The germline V gene encodes CDR1 MDHEN and CDR2 SYDVKM. CDR3 in amino acids: CASTPTGARYERYF. The CDR3 DNA reads as TGTGCCAGCACCCCGACAGGGGCCCGCTACGAGCGGTACTTC.

This clone was observed a single time. The V and J genes are TRBV6-5 and TRBJ2-7; 7 bases map to TRBD1. V shed 5 bases and J 2 bases; nucleotides not matched to a gene: 6. The CDR3 loop spans 14 amino acids. Germline V CDR1 and CDR2: MNHEY, SVGAGI. The DNA for the CDR3 is TGTGCCAGCAGTCCCGACAGGGCCACCTACGAGCAGTACTTC. Translating gives CASSPDRATYEQYF.

This rearrangement joins TRBV7-9 to TRBJ2-5, with D unresolved. V lost 4 bases to trimming and J lost 1 base, with 10 bases between them. The CDR3 covers 14 residues. The germline V gene encodes CDR1 SEHNR and CDR2 FQNEAQ (reference sequence). The CDR3 DNA sequence: TGTGCCAGCAGCTACTCACTAAGCCAAGAGACCCAGTACTTC. Translating gives CASSYSLSQETQYF.

This chain joins TRBV6-6 and TRBJ1-2, with D possibly TRBD1 on 5 matching bases. Deletions cut 7 bases from V and 2 bases from J, with 14 bases between. CDR1 MNHNY and CDR2 SVGAGI come from the germline V gene (reference sequence). The CDR3 consists of 14 residues. The CDR3 region is CASIPDIMNYGYTF. The CDR3, as DNA: TGTGCCAGCATCCCGGACATAATGAACTATGGCTACACCTTC.

Notes on this clone: At one boundary the junction diverges from the germline segment, which might be a read error. In nucleotides, the CDR3 is TGTGCCAGCAGTCTTCGTCCGGACAGGGCTAGCATAGATACGCAGTATTTT. This gives the protein CASSLRPDRASIDTQYF. V gene TRBV27 combines with J gene TRBJ2-3, with 8 bases matching TRBD1. Germline lookup yields CDR1 MNHEY and CDR2 SMNVEV (reference sequence). This CDR3 is 17 amino acids long.

This clone was seen once. The chain carries TRBV10-2 and TRBJ2-2; tentatively, D is TRBD2 (5 bases). The CDR3 sequence is 17 residues long. Germline CDR1 WSHSY, CDR2 SAAADI. The V and J ends lost 0 bases and 3 bases respectively, with 14 bases between them. Here the CDR3 reads CASSESWPSSYTGELFF. CDR3 nucleotides: TGCGCCAGCAGTGAGTCGTGGCCTAGCAGCTACACCGGGGAGCTGTTTTTT.

The V call is TRBV7-9, the J call TRBJ1-1; D remains unclear. Trimming left V 7 bases short and J 3 bases short, with 6 bases between. Germline V lookup: CDR1 SEHNR, CDR2 FQNEAQ (reference sequence). This CDR3 is 11 amino acids long. This chain's CDR3 is CASNLYTEAFF. The CDR3 DNA follows: TGTGCCAGCAATCTATACACTGAAGCTTTCTTT.

This clone was seen just once. This sequence joins TRBV28 and TRBJ1-4, with 9 bases aligning to TRBD1. The V and J ends lost 4 bases and 5 bases, in that order; junction bases with no gene match: 5. CDR3 length: 15 amino acids. The germline V gene has CDR1 MDHEN and CDR2 SYDVKM. The CDR3 DNA reads TGTGCCAGCAGTTCGATGGGACAGGGAAATGAAAAACTGTTTTTT. Amino acid sequence: CASSSMGQGNEKLFF.

The chain links TRBV27 to TRBJ2-1, with 11 positions matching TRBD2. This CDR3 is built from 16 residues. The V segment lost 5 bases and the J segment 2 bases; nucleotides outside the gene matches: 5. The germline gives CDR1 MNHEY, CDR2 SMNVEV (reference sequence). In nucleotides, the CDR3 is TGTGCCAGCAGTCGCCTTAGCGGGAGGGCCTACAATGAGCAGTTCTTC. Its protein product is CASSRLSGRAYNEQFF.

Points on this clone: Germline and junction disagree at one end, which may indicate a read error. The genes are TRBV7-7 and TRBJ2-3, with 10 bases aligning to TRBD2. Germline CDR1 is SSHAT and CDR2 is FNYEAQ (reference sequence). The length of the CDR3 is 16 residues. In nucleotides, the CDR3 is TGTGCTAGCAGCCCCGCAGGACTAGCGGCCACAGATACGCAGTATTTT. Its protein is CASSPAGLAATDTQYF.